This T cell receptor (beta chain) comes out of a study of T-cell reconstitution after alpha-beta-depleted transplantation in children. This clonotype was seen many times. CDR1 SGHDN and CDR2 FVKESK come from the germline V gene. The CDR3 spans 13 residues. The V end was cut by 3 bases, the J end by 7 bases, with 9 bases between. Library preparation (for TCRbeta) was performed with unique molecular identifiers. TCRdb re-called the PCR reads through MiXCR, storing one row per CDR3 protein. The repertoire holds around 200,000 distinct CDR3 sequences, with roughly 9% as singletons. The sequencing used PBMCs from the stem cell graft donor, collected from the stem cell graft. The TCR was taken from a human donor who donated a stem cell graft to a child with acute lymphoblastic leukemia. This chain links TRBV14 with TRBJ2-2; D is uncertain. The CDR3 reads CASSQRFNGELFF. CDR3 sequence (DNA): TGTGCCAGCAGCCAGCGGTTTAACGGGGAGCTGTTTTTT.